This is a list of T cell receptor beta chains from one sample in a study of blood T cells in healthy people across ages. TCRdb reprocessed the 5' RACE reads via MiXCR and lists one record per CDR3 protein. The sample includes 1 million to 1.2 million distinct CDR3 sequences, 35% to 40% of them seen just once. The material sequenced was blood. The source of these receptors is a man aged 18 to 30 in good health. CDR3s include the opening cysteine and the closing phenylalanine or tryptophan. For some rows the clone size is stated as once, few or many, or as a class when expanded; others skip it.

j_call | v_call | clone_size | cdr3_aa
TRBJ2-5 | TRBV10-3 | - | CAISESQGEQYF
TRBJ2-7 | TRBV2 | - | CARGHTHYEQYF
TRBJ1-5 | TRBV7-2 | - | CVSSLGYSNQPQHF
TRBJ2-3 | TRBV10-3 | - | CAIRGRQESTDTQYF
TRBJ2-7 | TRBV3-1 | few | CASSQVAVFYEQYF
TRBJ2-1 | TRBV12-3/TRBV12-4 | few | CASQVRGRGNNEQFF
TRBJ1-1 | TRBV25-1 | few | CASSEYSGRDTEAFF
TRBJ2-2 | TRBV7-3 | - | CASTRDITTGELFF
TRBJ2-2 | TRBV12-3/TRBV12-4 | - | CASRTGTDNTGELFF
TRBJ2-5 | TRBV20-1 | - | CSASITDNEQYF
TRBJ2-1 | TRBV5-1 | - | CASSLDKAGPDNEQFF
TRBJ1-2 | TRBV7-6 | - | CASSFGRQGRDYYGYTF
TRBJ1-1 | TRBV7-2 | few | CASSSRVGTEAFF
TRBJ2-1 | TRBV5-1 | - | CASSPIPSYNEQFF
TRBJ2-7 | TRBV24-1 | - | CATSDRGPDTPGDNEQYF
TRBJ2-2 | TRBV12-3/TRBV12-4 | - | CAGSRQGTTNTGELFF
TRBJ2-1 | TRBV7-6 | - | CASSVLPRIVEQFF
TRBJ2-5 | TRBV20-1 | - | CSAQGREETQYF
TRBJ2-5 | TRBV20-1 | - | CSARVRPGQRSNEQYF
TRBJ2-3 | TRBV18 | few | CASSPVLSESTDTQYF
TRBJ2-1 | TRBV29-1 | few | CSVGGDYNEQFF
TRBJ2-1 | TRBV4-2 | - | CASSQETGGDNEQFF
TRBJ2-7 | TRBV27 | - | CASQDGAYEQYF
TRBJ2-7 | TRBV12-3/TRBV12-4 | once | CASSFRFEGQYF
TRBJ1-1 | TRBV6-5 | few | CASSDGVEAFF
TRBJ2-3 | TRBV7-9 | - | CASSLRYSTDTQYF
TRBJ1-2 | TRBV6-5 | few | CASSKGTGEVYGYTF
TRBJ1-5 | TRBV15 | - | CATSIRRDGYKPQHF
TRBJ2-5 | TRBV6-2/TRBV6-3 | few | CARETQYF
TRBJ2-7 | TRBV7-2 | - | CASSLERQDEQYF
TRBJ1-1 | TRBV5-5 | - | CAGSPLGQYTEAFF
TRBJ1-4 | TRBV3-1 | few | CASSPGTIDEKLFF
TRBJ2-6 | TRBV7-9 | few | CASSLVDDGANVLTF
TRBJ1-1 | TRBV7-2 | few | CASSKNGMNTEAFF
TRBJ1-1 | TRBV4-1 | - | CASSQVYPLGRDTEAFF
TRBJ1-1 | TRBV20-1 | few | CSANQGAGGTEAFF
TRBJ2-3 | TRBV5-1 | - | CASSLGVQRSTDTQYF
TRBJ1-1 | TRBV5-1 | - | CASSFSRGLARNTEAFF
TRBJ2-1 | TRBV4-3 | few | CASSQVRSEQFF
TRBJ2-7 | TRBV29-1 | few | CSVEDNSYEQYF
TRBJ2-1 | TRBV27 | - | CASSLLQSNYEQFF
TRBJ2-7 | TRBV28 | - | CASSLAVGGEQYF
TRBJ1-6 | TRBV20-1 | few | CSARDKLAVESPLHF